These 10 T cell receptor beta chains came from one sample sequenced in a study of monozygotic twins with inflammatory bowel disease. With the 5' RACE reads reprocessed, TCRdb shows one record per CDR3 protein and no DNA. The sample holds around 100,000 distinct CDR3 sequences. Sample: blood. The source of these receptors is a human donor with ulcerative colitis or Crohn's disease, or a healthy co-twin of an affected twin (not recorded which).

This chain joins TRBV5-1 and TRBJ2-7. This CDR3 is 13 amino acids long. Germline V gives CDR1 SGHRS, CDR2 YFSETQ. The CDR3 spells CASSPDRIHEQYF.

This chain joins TRBV20-1 and TRBJ2-1. The CDR3 extends over 13 amino acids. The germline CDR1 and CDR2 sequences are DFQATT and SNEGSKA (reference sequence). The CDR3 region is CSARQPSYNEQFF.

V gene TRBV4-3 combines with J gene TRBJ2-7; TCRdb picks TRBD2, but there is no DNA to check that call. The CDR3 has 16 residues. Germline V gene data show CDR1 as LGHNA and CDR2 as YSLEER. The CDR3 loop is CASSQEALAGAGEQYF.

The chain joins TRBV20-1 to TRBJ2-7; TCRdb's D call of TRBD2 is untestable without DNA. The CDR3 runs to 13 residues. Germline assignment: CDR1 DFQATT and CDR2 SNEGSKA (reference sequence). CDR3 residues: CSARLAYSYEQYF.

The V call is TRBV7-9, the J call TRBJ2-7; TCRdb names TRBD1, which stays unverified in the absence of DNA. This CDR3 is 14 amino acids long. Germline V CDR1 and CDR2: SEHNR, FQNEAQ (reference sequence). The CDR3 reads CASSPVGQGDEQYF. The full variable domain, in which reference TRBV7-9 and TRBJ2-7 provide the parts outside the CDR3, is DTGVSQNPRHKITKRGQNVTFRCDPISEHNRLYWYRQTLGQGPEFLTYFQNEAQLEKSRLLSDRFSAERPKGSFSTLEIQRTEQGDSAMYLCASSPVGQGDEQYFGPGTRLTVT.

The V gene is TRBV20-1, the J gene TRBJ2-7; there is no DNA to check the TCRdb D call of TRBD1. The CDR3 length is 15 residues. Germline V gives CDR1 DFQATT, CDR2 SNEGSKA (reference sequence). Here the CDR3 reads CSARDHRAATYEQYF.

The chain is built from TRBV6-5 and TRBJ2-5; TCRdb lists TRBD1, though no DNA is available to test this call. This CDR3 spans 13 amino acids. Germline CDR1 is MNHEY and CDR2 is SVGAGI. The chain's CDR3 is CASSLIPGETQYF.

J is TRBJ2-1 and V is TRBV20-1; TCRdb's D call, TRBD1, is unchecked because there is no DNA. The CDR3 consists of 13 residues. The germline V gene encodes CDR1 DFQATT and CDR2 SNEGSKA (reference sequence). The CDR3 loop is CSAGGTNLNLQFF.

The J gene is TRBJ2-2, the V gene TRBV18. In germline, CDR1 is KGHSH, CDR2 LQKENI. This CDR3 contains 13 residues. CDR3 sequence: CASSPRDTGELFF. Complete variable domain (other parts from reference TRBV18 and TRBJ2-2): NAGVMQNPRHLVRRRGQEARLRCSPMKGHSHVYWYRQLPEEGLKFMVYLQKENIIDESGMPKERFSAEFPKEGPSILRIQQVVRGDSAAYFCASSPRDTGELFFGEGSRLTVL.

The rearrangement links TRBV3-1 to TRBJ2-3; TCRdb's D call, TRBD2, is unchecked because there is no DNA. The germline V gene encodes CDR1 LGHDT and CDR2 YNNKEL (reference sequence). This CDR3 contains 16 residues. CDR3 residues: CASSPLLAGDTDTQYF.